The clone carrying this T cell receptor (beta chain) turned up a few times. Antigen unknown. The data were taken from a study of T-cell memory formation after mild COVID-19. At the level of the study: Clusters of TCRs were largely donor specific.

The CDR3 sequence is 13 residues long. CDR1 and CDR2 from the germline V gene are SGHRS and YFSETQ. Trimming took off 3 bases at V and 5 bases at J, with 11 bases between the two ends. TCRdb ran MiXCR on the 5' RACE reads and lists one entry per CDR3 protein. Among 560,000 or so distinct CDR3 sequences listed, around 16% were seen once. General study points: A second wave expanding day 15 to 37 was CD4+-biased; contracting clones were balanced.

The V call is TRBV5-1, the J call TRBJ2-5, with unresolved D. Sequenced material: PBMCs or a T cell subset sorted from them (not recorded which). The TCR originated in an adult woman who had mild COVID-19 (a few samples of this study predate the infection). Cell type and time point are not known. CDR3 nucleotide sequence: TGCGCCAGCAGCTCTCCCCCGACGGAGACCCAGTACTTC. Its protein product is CASSSPPTETQYF.